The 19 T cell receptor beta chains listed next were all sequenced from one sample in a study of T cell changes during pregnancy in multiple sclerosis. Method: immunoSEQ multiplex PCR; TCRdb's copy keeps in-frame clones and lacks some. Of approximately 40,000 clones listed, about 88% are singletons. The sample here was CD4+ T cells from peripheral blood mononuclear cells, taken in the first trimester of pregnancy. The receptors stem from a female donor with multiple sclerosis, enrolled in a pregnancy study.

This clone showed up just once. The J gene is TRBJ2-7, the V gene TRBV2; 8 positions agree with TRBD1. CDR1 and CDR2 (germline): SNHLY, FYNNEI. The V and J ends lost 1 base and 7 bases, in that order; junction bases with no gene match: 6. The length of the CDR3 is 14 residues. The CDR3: CASSEGTGIEEQYF. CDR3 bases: TGTGCCAGCAGTGAAGGGACAGGGATCGAAGAGCAGTACTTC.

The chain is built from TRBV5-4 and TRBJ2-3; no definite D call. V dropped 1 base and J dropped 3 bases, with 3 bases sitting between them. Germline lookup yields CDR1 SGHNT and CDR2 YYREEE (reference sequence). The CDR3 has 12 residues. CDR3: CASSLRTDTQYF. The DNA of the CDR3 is TGTGCCAGCAGCTTGCGGACAGATACGCAGTATTTT.

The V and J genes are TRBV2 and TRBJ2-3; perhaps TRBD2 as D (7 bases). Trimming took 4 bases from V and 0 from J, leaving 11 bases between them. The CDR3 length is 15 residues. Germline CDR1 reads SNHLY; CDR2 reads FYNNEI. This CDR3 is CASSVRGPSTDTQYF. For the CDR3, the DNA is TGTGCCAGCAGTGTGCGGGGGCCTAGCACAGATACGCAGTATTTT.

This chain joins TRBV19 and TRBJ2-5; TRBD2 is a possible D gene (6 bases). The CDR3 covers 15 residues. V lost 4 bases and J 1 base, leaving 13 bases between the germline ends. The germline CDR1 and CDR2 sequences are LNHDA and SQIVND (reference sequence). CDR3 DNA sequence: TGTGCCAGTAGTAATGGGCGGGGCCTCCAAGAGACCCAGTACTTC. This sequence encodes CASSNGRGLQETQYF.

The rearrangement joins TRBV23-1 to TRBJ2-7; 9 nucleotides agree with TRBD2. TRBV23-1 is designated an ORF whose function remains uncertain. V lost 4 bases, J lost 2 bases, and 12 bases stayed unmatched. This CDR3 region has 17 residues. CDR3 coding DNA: TGCGCCAGCAGTCGTAACCGTAGCGGGAGTCCTCCCTACGAGCAGTACTTC. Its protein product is CASSRNRSGSPPYEQYF.

The CDR3 protein is CASSTLGAGYTEAFF. The DNA for the CDR3 is TGTGCCAGCAGCACCCTAGGGGCAGGTTACACTGAAGCTTTCTTT. The J gene is TRBJ1-1, the V gene TRBV9; D is possibly TRBD1 (5 bases). The V and J ends lost 4 bases and 3 bases respectively, with 16 bases between them. This CDR3 comprises 15 residues. CDR1 and CDR2 from the germline V gene are SGDLS and YYNGEE.

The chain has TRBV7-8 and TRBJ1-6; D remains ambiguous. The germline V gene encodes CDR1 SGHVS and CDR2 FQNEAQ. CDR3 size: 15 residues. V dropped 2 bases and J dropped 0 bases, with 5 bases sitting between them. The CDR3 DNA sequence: TGTGCCAGCAGCTTAACCAGCTCCTATAATTCACCCCTCCACTTT. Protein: CASSLTSSYNSPLHF.

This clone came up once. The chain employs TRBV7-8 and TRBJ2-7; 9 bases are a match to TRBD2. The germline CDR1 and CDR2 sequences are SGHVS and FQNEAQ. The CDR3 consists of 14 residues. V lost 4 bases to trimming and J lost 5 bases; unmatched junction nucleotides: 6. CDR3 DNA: TGTGCCAGCAGCTCCGGGACTAGCCCAAACGAGCAGTACTTC. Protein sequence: CASSSGTSPNEQYF.

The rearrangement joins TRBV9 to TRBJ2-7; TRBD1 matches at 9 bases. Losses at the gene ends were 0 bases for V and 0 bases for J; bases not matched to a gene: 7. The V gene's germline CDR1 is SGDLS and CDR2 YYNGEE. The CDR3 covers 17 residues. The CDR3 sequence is CASSVGMGQGSSYEQYF. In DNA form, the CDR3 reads TGTGCCAGCAGCGTAGGGATGGGACAGGGCAGCTCCTACGAGCAGTACTTC.

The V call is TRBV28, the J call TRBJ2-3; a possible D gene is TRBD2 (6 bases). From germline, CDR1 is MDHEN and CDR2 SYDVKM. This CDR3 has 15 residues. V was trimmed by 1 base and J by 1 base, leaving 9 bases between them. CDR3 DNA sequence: TGTGCCAGCAGTTTATTGTTAGCGGGCACAGATACGCAGTATTTT. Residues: CASSLLLAGTDTQYF.

The DNA of the CDR3 is TGTGCCAGCAGGGAAGGGACTAGCGGCAATGAGCAGTTCTTC. Its translation: CASREGTSGNEQFF. The chain links TRBV28 to TRBJ2-1; 11 bases are shared with TRBD2. Germline CDR1 and CDR2: MDHEN and SYDVKM. The CDR3 loop spans 14 amino acids. J lost 6 bases, V lost 6 bases, and 4 bases had no gene match.

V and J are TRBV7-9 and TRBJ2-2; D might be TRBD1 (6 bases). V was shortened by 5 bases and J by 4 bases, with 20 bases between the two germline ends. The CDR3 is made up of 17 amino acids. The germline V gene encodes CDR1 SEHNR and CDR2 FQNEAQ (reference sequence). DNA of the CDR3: TGTGCCAGCAGCGAAAAGGTCAGGACAGCGAGCACCGGGGAGCTGTTTTTT. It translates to CASSEKVRTASTGELFF.

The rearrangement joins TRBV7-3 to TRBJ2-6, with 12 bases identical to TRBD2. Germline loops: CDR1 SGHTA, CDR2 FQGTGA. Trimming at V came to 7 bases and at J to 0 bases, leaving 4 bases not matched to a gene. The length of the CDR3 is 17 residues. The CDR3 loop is CASTLAGGISGANVLTF. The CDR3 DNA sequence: TGTGCCAGCACTCTAGCGGGAGGGATCTCTGGGGCCAACGTCCTGACTTTC. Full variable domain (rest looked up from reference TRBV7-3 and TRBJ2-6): GAGVSQTPSNKVTEKGKYVELRCDPISGHTALYWYRQSLGQGPEFLIYFQGTGAADDSGLPNDRFFAVRPEGSVSTLKIQRTERGDSAVYLCASTLAGGISGANVLTFGAGSRLTVL.

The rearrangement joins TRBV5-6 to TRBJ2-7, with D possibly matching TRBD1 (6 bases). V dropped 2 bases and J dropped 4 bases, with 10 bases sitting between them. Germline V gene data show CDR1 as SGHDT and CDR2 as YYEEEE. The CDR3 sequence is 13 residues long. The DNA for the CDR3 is TGTGCCAGCAGCTTACAGGGTCGGTACGAGCAGTACTTC. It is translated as CASSLQGRYEQYF.

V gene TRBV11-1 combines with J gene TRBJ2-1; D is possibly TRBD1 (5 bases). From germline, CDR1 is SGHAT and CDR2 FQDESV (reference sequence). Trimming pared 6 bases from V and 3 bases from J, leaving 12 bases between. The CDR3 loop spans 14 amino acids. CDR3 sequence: CASRQTDSYNEQFF. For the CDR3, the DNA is TGTGCCAGCAGGCAGACCGACAGCTACAATGAGCAGTTCTTC.

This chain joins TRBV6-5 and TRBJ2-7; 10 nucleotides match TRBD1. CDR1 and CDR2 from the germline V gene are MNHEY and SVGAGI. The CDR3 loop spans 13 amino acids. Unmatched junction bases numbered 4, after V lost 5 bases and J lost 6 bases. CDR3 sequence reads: CASSRDRGLEQYF. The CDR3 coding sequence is TGTGCCAGCAGTAGGGACAGGGGACTCGAGCAGTACTTC.

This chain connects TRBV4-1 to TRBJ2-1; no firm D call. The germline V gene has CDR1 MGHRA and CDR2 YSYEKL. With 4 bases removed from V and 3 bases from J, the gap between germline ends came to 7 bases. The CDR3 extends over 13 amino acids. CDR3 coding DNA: TGCGCCAGCAGCCTCTTTTACTACAATGAGCAGTTCTTC. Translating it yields CASSLFYYNEQFF.

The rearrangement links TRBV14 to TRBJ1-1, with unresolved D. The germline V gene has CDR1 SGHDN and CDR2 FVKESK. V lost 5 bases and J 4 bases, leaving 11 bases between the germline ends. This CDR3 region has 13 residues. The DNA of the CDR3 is TGTGCCAGCAGCACAGATGCGCGCACTGAAGCTTTCTTT. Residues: CASSTDARTEAFF.

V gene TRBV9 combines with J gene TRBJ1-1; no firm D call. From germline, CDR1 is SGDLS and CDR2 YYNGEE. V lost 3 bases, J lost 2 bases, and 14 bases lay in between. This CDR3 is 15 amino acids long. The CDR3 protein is CASSAGAGFNTEAFF. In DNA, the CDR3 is TGTGCCAGCAGCGCAGGTGCGGGGTTTAACACTGAAGCTTTCTTT.